What follows are 11 T cell receptor beta chains derived from one specimen sequenced in a study of CD8+ T cells in alopecia areata. Following extraction, RNA underwent reverse transcription to cDNA, which served as the sequencing template. Libraries were prepared by immunoSEQ multiplex PCR; TCRdb keeps only in-frame clonotypes and omits some of them. The repertoire holds around 100,000 clones, 45% to 60% seen once, with roughly 8.8% in the top ten. The source material was CD4+ T cells sorted from blood. These receptors were collected from a human donor in good health.

The rearrangement uses TRBV30 and TRBJ1-3, with a weak D call TRBD1 (5 bases). V was trimmed by 6 bases and J by 0 bases, leaving 12 bases between them. CDR3 size: 14 residues. CDR1 and CDR2 from the germline V gene are GTSNPN and SVGIG (reference sequence). The CDR3 protein is CACGGQNSGNTIYF. CDR3 bases: TGTGCCTGCGGCGGACAAAACTCTGGAAACACCATATATTTT.

This clone was seen once. The V gene is TRBV18, the J gene TRBJ1-2; no firm D call. CDR1 is KGHSH, CDR2 LQKENI, per germline. The CDR3 covers 13 residues. V was cut by 3 bases and J by 2 bases, with 7 bases left in between. CDR3 amino acids: CASSPDGNYGYTF. The CDR3 DNA follows: TGTGCCAGCTCACCGGACGGAAACTATGGCTACACCTTC.

This chain links TRBV30 with TRBJ1-6; the match to TRBD1 covers 9 bases. The ends lost 8 bases at V and 9 bases at J; junction bases unmatched: 8. The germline V gene has CDR1 GTSNPN and CDR2 SVGIG (reference sequence). CDR3 length: 13 residues. DNA for the CDR3: TGTGCCCGTGAACAGGGGGCAGGTTCACCCCTCCACTTT. It encodes CAREQGAGSPLHF.

V and J are TRBV6-1 and TRBJ2-5; 8 bases map to TRBD2. CDR3 length: 16 amino acids. The ends lost 3 bases at V and 1 base at J; junction bases unmatched: 7. CDR1 and CDR2 from the germline V gene are MNHNS and SASEGT. In DNA form, the CDR3 reads TGTGCCAGCAGTGACCAGTGGCGGGGGGCCCAAGAGACCCAGTACTTC. Amino acids: CASSDQWRGAQETQYF.

This clone was seen a few times. V usage is TRBV5-1 and J usage is TRBJ2-7; D might be TRBD1 (6 bases). Germline V gene data show CDR1 as SGHRS and CDR2 as YFSETQ. The V and J ends lost 1 base and 2 bases respectively, with 10 bases between them. The CDR3 sequence is 14 residues long. CDR3 in amino acids: CASSLKTGTYEQYF. The CDR3 nucleotides are TGCGCCAGCAGCTTGAAGACAGGAACCTACGAGCAGTACTTC.

J is TRBJ2-7 and V is TRBV9; possibly TRBD1 for D (6 bases). Germline CDR1 is SGDLS and CDR2 is YYNGEE. V lost 0 bases and J 2 bases, leaving 9 bases between the germline ends. The CDR3 is 14 residues long. CDR3 coding DNA: TGTGCCAGCAGCGTAGGACAGGATACCTACGAGCAGTACTTC. This sequence encodes CASSVGQDTYEQYF.

V gene TRBV2 combines with J gene TRBJ1-5; a weak D match, TRBD1 (5 bases). The CDR3 is made up of 13 amino acids. With 7 bases removed from V and 4 bases from J, the gap between germline ends came to 11 bases. The germline gives CDR1 SNHLY, CDR2 FYNNEI. CDR3 amino acids: CASMGQLNQPQHF. For the CDR3, the DNA is TGTGCCAGCATGGGGCAGTTGAATCAGCCCCAGCATTTT.

The rearrangement links TRBV5-1 to TRBJ1-6; possibly TRBD1 for D (5 bases). Per the germline V gene, CDR1 is SGHRS and CDR2 is YFSETQ. V dropped 4 bases and J dropped 8 bases, with 10 bases sitting between them. The CDR3 loop spans 13 amino acids. This chain's CDR3 is CASSPRDDSPLHF. The CDR3 nucleotides are TGCGCCAGCAGCCCCCGGGACGATTCACCCCTCCACTTT. Based on the CDR3 plus reference TRBV5-1 and TRBJ1-6, the full variable domain is KAGVTQTPRYLIKTRGQQVTLSCSPISGHRSVSWYQQTPGQGLQFLFEYFSETQRNKGNFPGRFSGRQFSNSRSEMNVSTLELGDSALYLCASSPRDDSPLHFGNGTRLTVT.

This clone was picked up one time. The rearrangement links TRBV29-1 to TRBJ1-2; no firm D call. CDR1 is SQVTM, CDR2 ANQGSEA, per germline. Trimming shortened V by 1 base and J by 8 bases, and 17 bases separated the two germline ends. The CDR3 loop spans 14 amino acids. The CDR3, as DNA: TGCAGCGTTGAAGGGAGGATGTCAATCGGGGGCTACACCTTC. It is translated as CSVEGRMSIGGYTF. The whole variable domain, remainder taken from reference TRBV29-1 and TRBJ1-2, is SAVISQKPSRDICQRGTSLTIQCQVDSQVTMMFWYRQQPGQSLTLIATANQGSEATYESGFVIDKFPISRPNLTFSTLTVSNMSPEDSSIYLCSVEGRMSIGGYTFGSGTRLTVV.

Only a few counts were recorded for this clone. The chain combines TRBV5-8 with TRBJ1-5; D uncertain. The CDR3 is 14 amino acids. V was clipped by 4 bases and J by 2 bases, with 10 bases between them. From germline, CDR1 is SGHTS and CDR2 YDEGEE. In DNA, the CDR3 is TGTGCCAGCAGCCCATGGGGTGGCAATCAGCCCCAGCATTTT. Protein: CASSPWGGNQPQHF. Full variable domain (outside the CDR3, taken from reference TRBV5-8 and TRBJ1-5): EAGVTQSPTHLIKTRGQQATLRCSPISGHTSVYWYQQALGLGLQFLLWYDEGEERNRGNFPPRFSGRQFPNYSSELNVNALELEDSALYLCASSPWGGNQPQHFGDGTRLSIL.

The rearrangement joins TRBV27 to TRBJ1-2; TRBD1 matches 9 bases. The germline V gene encodes CDR1 MNHEY and CDR2 SMNVEV (reference sequence). The CDR3 extends over 15 amino acids. The ends lost 6 bases at V and 8 bases at J; junction bases unmatched: 13. The CDR3 region has the DNA TGTGCCAGCAGGGAGTTAGGACAGGGGAATATCGGCTACACCTTC. This encodes CASRELGQGNIGYTF.